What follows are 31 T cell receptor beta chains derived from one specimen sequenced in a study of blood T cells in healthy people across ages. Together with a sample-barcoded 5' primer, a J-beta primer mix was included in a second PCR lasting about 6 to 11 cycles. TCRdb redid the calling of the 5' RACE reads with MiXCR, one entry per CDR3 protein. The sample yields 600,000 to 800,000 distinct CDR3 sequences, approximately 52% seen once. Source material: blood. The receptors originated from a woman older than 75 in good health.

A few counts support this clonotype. CDR3 sequence: CASSFLGQARELFF. CDR3 sequence (DNA): TGTGCCAGCAGCTTCCTCGGGCAAGCAAGGGAGCTGTTTTTT. The J gene is TRBJ2-2, the V gene TRBV7-2; D call uncertain. The CDR3 extends over 14 amino acids. V lost 3 bases and J lost 9, with 14 bases in between. Germline lookup yields CDR1 SGHTA and CDR2 FQGNSA.

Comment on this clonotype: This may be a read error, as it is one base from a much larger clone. In DNA, the CDR3 is TGTGCCAGCAGAATAGGGGGGGACGCCGGGGAGCTGTTTTTT. Residues: CASRIGGDAGELFF. This chain links TRBV12-3 or TRBV12-4 with TRBJ2-2; maybe TRBD2 (7 bases). The CDR3 extends over 14 amino acids. Deletions cut 6 bases from V and 6 bases from J, with 14 bases between.

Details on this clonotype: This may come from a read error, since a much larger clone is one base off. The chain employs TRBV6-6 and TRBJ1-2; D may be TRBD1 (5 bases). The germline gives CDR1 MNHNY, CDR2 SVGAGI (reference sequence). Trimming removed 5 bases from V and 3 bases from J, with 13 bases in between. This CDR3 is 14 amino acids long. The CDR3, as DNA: TGTGCCAGCAGTGACCCAAGCAGGGACTATGGCTACACCTTC. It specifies CASSDPSRDYGYTF.

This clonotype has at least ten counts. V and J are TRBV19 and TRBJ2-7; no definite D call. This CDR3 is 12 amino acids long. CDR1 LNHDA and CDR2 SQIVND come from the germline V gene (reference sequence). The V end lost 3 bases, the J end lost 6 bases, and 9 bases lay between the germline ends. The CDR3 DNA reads TGTGCCAGTAGTATTGGGCGCGGCGAGCAGTACTTC. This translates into CASSIGRGEQYF.

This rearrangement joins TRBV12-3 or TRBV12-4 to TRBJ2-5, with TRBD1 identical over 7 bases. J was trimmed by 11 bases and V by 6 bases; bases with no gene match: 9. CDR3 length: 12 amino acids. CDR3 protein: CASSQQGNEQYF. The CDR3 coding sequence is TGTGCCAGCAGCCAACAGGGGAATGAGCAGTACTTC.

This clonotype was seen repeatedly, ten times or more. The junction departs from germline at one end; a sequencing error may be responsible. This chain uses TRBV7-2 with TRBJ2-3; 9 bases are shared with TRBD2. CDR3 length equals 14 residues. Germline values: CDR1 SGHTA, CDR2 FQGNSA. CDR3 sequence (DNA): TGTGCCAGCAGATTAGCGGGGGACACAGATACGCAGTATTTT. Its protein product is CASRLAGDTDTQYF. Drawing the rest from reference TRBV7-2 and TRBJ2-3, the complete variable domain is GAGVSQSPSNKVTEKGKDVELRCDPISGHTALYWYRQSLGQGLEFLIYFQGNSAPDKSGLPSDRFSAERTGGSVSTLTIQRTQQEDSAVYLCASRLAGDTDTQYFGPGTRLTVL.

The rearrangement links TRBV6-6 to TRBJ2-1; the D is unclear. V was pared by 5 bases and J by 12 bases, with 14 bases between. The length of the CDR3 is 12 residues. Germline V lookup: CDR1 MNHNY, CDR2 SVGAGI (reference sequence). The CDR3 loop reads CASSKGVGSQFF. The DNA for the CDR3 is TGTGCCAGCAGTAAGGGCGTAGGTTCGCAGTTCTTC.

For the CDR3, the DNA is TGTGCCAGCAGTCCTGACTTGGACCGGGTTAATCAGCAGTTCTTC. Residues: CASSPDLDRVNQQFF. The chain links TRBV2 to TRBJ2-1; D call uncertain. The V gene lost 5 bases and the J gene lost 11 bases, with 22 bases spanning the gap. Germline assignment: CDR1 SNHLY and CDR2 FYNNEI. The CDR3 consists of 15 residues.

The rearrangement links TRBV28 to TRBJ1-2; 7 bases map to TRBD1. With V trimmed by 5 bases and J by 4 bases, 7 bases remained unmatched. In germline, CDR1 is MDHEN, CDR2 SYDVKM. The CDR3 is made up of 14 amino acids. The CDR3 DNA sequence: TGTGCCAGCAGTGTACCCAGGGGGATCTATGGCTACACCTTC. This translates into CASSVPRGIYGYTF.

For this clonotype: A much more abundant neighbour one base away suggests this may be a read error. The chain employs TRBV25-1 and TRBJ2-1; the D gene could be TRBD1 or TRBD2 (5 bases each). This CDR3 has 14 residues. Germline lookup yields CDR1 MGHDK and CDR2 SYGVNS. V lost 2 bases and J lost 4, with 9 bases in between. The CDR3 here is CASSEVEGYNEQFF. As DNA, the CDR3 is TGTGCCAGCAGTGAAGTCGAGGGGTACAATGAGCAGTTCTTC.

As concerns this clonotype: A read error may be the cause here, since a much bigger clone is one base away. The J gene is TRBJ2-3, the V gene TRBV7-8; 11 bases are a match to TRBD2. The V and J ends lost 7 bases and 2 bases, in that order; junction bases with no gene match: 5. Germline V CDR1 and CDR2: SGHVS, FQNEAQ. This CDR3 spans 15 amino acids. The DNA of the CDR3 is TGTGCCAGCAACACGGGACTAGCGGCCACAGATACGCAGTATTTT. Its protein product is CASNTGLAATDTQYF.

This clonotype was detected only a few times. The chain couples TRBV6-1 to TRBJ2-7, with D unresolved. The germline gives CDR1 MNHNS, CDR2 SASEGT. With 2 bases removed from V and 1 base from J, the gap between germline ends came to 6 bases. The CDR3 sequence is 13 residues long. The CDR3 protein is CASSEIRSYEQYF. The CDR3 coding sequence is TGTGCCAGCAGTGAAATACGGTCCTACGAGCAGTACTTC.

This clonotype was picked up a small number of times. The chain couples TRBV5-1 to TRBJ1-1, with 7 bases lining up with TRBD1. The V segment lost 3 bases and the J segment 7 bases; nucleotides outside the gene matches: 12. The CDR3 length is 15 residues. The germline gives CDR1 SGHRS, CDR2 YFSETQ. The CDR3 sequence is CASSWNRDSGVEAFF. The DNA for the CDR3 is TGCGCCAGCAGCTGGAACCGGGACAGTGGGGTTGAAGCTTTCTTT. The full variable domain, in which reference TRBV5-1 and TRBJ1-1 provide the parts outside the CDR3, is KAGVTQTPRYLIKTRGQQVTLSCSPISGHRSVSWYQQTPGQGLQFLFEYFSETQRNKGNFPGRFSGRQFSNSRSEMNVSTLELGDSALYLCASSWNRDSGVEAFFGQGTRLTVV.

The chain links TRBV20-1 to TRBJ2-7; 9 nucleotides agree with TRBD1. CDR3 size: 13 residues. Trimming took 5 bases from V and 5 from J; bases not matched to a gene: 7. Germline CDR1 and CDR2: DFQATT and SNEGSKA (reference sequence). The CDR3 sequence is CSASRDRADEQYF. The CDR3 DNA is TGCAGTGCTTCCCGGGACAGGGCGGACGAGCAGTACTTC.

The CDR3 DNA follows: TGTAACACGCTGGGACGGGGGGCCTCCGACTCCTATAATTCACCCCTCCACTTT. Protein: CNTLGRGASDSYNSPLHF. The genes are TRBV9 and TRBJ1-6, with TRBD1 as a possible D gene (6 bases). Germline CDR1 is SGDLS and CDR2 is YYNGEE. This CDR3 region has 18 residues.

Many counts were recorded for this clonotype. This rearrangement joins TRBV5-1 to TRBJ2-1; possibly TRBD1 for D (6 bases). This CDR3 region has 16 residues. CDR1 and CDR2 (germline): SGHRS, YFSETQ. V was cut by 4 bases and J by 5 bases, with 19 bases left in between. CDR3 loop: CASSPAPHRANNEQFF. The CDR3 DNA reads TGCGCCAGCAGCCCCGCTCCACACAGGGCAAACAATGAGCAGTTCTTC.

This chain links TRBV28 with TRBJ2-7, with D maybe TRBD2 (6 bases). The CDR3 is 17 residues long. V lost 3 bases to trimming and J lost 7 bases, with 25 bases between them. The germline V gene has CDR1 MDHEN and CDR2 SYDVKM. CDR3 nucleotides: TGTGCCAGCAGTTTGCCCATTATAGCGGAATTCGACGATGAGCAGTACTTC. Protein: CASSLPIIAEFDDEQYF.

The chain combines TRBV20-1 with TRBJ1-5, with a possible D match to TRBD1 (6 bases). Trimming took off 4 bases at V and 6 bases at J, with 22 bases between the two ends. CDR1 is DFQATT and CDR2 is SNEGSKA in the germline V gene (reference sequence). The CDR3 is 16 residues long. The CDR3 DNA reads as TGCAGTGCTAAGTCCGGGGGCGGTATCGGCGTTCAGCCCCAGCATTTT. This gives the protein CSAKSGGGIGVQPQHF.

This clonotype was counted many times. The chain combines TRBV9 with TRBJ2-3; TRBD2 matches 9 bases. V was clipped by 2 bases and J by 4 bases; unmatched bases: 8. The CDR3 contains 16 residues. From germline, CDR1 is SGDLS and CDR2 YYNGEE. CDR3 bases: TGTGCCAGCAGCGTTCCTCCGGGACTAGCTGCAGATACGCAGTATTTT. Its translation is CASSVPPGLAADTQYF.

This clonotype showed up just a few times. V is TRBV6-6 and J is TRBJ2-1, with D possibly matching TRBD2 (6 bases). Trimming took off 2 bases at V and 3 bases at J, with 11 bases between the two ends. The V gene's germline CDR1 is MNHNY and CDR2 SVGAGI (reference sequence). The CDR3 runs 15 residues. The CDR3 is CASSYGLANYNEQFF. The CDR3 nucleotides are TGTGCCAGCAGTTACGGGCTAGCGAACTACAATGAGCAGTTCTTC.

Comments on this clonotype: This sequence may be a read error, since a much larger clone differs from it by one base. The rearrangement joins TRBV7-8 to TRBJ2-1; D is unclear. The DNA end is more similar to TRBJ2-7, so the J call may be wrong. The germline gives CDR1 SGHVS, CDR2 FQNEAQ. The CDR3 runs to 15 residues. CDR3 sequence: CASSLGPRSYNEQYF. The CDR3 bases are TGTGCCAGCAGCTTAGGCCCGAGATCCTACAATGAGCAGTACTTC.

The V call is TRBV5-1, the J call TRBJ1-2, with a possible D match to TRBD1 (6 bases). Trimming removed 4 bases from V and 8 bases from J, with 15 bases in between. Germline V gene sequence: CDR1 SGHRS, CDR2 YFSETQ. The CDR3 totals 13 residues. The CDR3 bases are TGCGCCAGCAGCGTGGTACAGGGTGACGGCTACACCTTC. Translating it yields CASSVVQGDGYTF.

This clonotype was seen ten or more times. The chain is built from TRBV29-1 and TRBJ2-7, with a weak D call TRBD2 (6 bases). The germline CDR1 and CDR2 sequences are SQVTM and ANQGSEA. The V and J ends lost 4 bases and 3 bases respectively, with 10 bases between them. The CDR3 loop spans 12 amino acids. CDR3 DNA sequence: TGCAGCGTTGCGGCGGGATACTACGAGCAGTACTTC. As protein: CSVAAGYYEQYF.

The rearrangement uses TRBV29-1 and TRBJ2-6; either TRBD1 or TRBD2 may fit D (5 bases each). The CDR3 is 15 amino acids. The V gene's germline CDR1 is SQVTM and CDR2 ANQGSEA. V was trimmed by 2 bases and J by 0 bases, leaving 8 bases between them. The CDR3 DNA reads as TGCAGCGTTGAATTGGGGGTCTCTGGGGCCAACGTCCTGACTTTC. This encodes CSVELGVSGANVLTF.

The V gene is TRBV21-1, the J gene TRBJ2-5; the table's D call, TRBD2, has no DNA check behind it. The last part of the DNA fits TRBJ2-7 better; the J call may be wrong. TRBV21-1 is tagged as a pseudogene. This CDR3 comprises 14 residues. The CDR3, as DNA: TGTGCCAGCAGCAATAACGAGCGGGGCTACGAGCAGTACTTC. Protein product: CASSNNERGYEQYF.

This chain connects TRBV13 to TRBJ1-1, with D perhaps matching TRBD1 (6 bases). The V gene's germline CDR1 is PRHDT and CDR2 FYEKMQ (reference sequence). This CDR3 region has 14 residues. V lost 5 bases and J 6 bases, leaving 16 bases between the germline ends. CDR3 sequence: CASSPQGGGAEAFF. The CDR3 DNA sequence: TGTGCCAGCAGCCCCCAAGGGGGTGGCGCTGAAGCTTTCTTT.

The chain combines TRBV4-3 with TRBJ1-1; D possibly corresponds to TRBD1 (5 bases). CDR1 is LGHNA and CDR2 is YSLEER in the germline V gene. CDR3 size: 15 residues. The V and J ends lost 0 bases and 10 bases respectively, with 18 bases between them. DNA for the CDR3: TGCGCCAGCAGCCAAGAACCCCGACAGTATATGGGAGCTTTCTTT. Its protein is CASSQEPRQYMGAFF.

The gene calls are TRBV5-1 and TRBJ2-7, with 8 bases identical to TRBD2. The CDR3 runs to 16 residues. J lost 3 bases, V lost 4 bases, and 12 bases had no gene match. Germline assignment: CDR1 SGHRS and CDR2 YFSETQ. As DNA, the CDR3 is TGCGCCAGCAGCCACGGCGGTAGCGGGGAATACTACGAGCAGTACTTC. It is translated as CASSHGGSGEYYEQYF.

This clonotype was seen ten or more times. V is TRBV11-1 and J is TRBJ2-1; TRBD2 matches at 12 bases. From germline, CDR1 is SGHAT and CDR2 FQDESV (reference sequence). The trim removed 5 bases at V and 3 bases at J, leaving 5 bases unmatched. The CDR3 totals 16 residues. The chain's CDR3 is CASSRGTSGLYNEQFF. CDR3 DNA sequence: TGTGCCAGCAGCAGAGGGACTAGCGGGCTCTACAATGAGCAGTTCTTC.

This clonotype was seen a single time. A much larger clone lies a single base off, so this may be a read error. DNA for the CDR3: TGCCCCACCTCATTCCAGGGGGGGGCCAAAAACATTCAGTACTTC. Its protein is CPTSFQGGAKNIQYF. V and J are TRBV5-1 and TRBJ2-4, with D perhaps TRBD1 or TRBD2 (7 bases each). The CDR3 contains 15 residues. CDR1 and CDR2 from the germline V gene are SGHRS and YFSETQ.

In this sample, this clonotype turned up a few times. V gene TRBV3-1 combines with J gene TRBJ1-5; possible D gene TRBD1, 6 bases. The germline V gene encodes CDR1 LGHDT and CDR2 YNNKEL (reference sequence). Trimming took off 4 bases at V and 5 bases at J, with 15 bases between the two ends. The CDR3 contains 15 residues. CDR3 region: CASSLNRERDQPQHF. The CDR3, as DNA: TGTGCCAGCAGCCTGAACAGGGAACGGGATCAGCCCCAGCATTTT.